Below, 32 T cell receptor beta chains from the same sample are listed, as sequenced in a study of T cells in tuberculosis. Produced via immunoSEQ multiplex PCR; TCRdb's table is partial and in-frame only. The table shows 37,000 or so clones, with 85% to 95% occurring only once. The sequencing input was PBMCs. These receptors came from a donor aged 10 to 29 with latent tuberculosis or without tuberculosis infection. Some clones in this sample may be carry-over from other donors' samples.

This clone was observed a single time. V usage is TRBV6-1 and J usage is TRBJ2-1, with 9 bases identical to TRBD1. Losses at the gene ends were 3 bases for V and 7 bases for J; bases not matched to a gene: 13. The CDR3 is 17 residues long. Germline V gives CDR1 MNHNS, CDR2 SASEGT. The CDR3 nucleotides are TGTGCCAGCAGTGAGGCCCCGCGGGACAGGGCGGTGAATGAGCAGTTCTTC. Translated, it gives CASSEAPRDRAVNEQFF.

The chain employs TRBV18 and TRBJ1-2, with D perhaps matching TRBD1 (6 bases). Trimming removed 3 bases from V and 4 bases from J, with 15 bases in between. The CDR3 is made up of 15 amino acids. Germline V gives CDR1 KGHSH, CDR2 LQKENI. The CDR3: CASSPERGGSYGYTF. For the CDR3, the DNA is TGTGCCAGCTCACCTGAGAGGGGGGGAAGCTATGGCTACACCTTC.

This clone was recorded once. The chain carries TRBV19 and TRBJ2-1; 8 nucleotides align to TRBD1. The V segment lost 2 bases and the J segment 8 bases; nucleotides outside the gene matches: 11. Germline V gene lookup returns CDR1 LNHDA and CDR2 SQIVND (reference sequence). The CDR3 runs 16 residues. In DNA form, the CDR3 reads TGTGCCAGTAGTATACGGGACAGGCCACTGGTGGATGAGCAGTTCTTC. Residues: CASSIRDRPLVDEQFF.

The V gene is TRBV5-6, the J gene TRBJ1-4; D unresolved. Deletions cut 6 bases from V and 0 bases from J, with 12 bases between. The CDR3 is made up of 15 amino acids. Germline V gene sequence: CDR1 SGHDT, CDR2 YYEEEE. CDR3 loop: CASTLGAATNEKLFF. The CDR3 coding sequence is TGTGCCAGCACTTTGGGCGCCGCAACTAATGAAAAACTGTTTTTT.

This chain connects TRBV4-2 to TRBJ2-1, with TRBD2 matching over 8 bases. CDR3 length equals 16 residues. J gave up 6 bases and V 4 bases, and 11 bases lay outside the gene matches. Germline V gene data show CDR1 as LGHNA and CDR2 as YNFKEQ. Here the CDR3 reads CASSPQIAGRSNEQFF. Written as DNA, the CDR3 is TGTGCCAGCAGCCCACAGATAGCGGGGCGATCCAATGAGCAGTTCTTC.

The rearrangement joins TRBV4-3 to TRBJ1-2, with 7 bases matching TRBD1. CDR3 length: 15 residues. Germline CDR1 is LGHNA and CDR2 is YSLEER. V was clipped by 4 bases and J by 4 bases; unmatched bases: 9. Here the CDR3 DNA reads TGCGCCAGCAGCCTACGGACAGGTCAAGGCTATGGCTACACCTTC. Amino acids: CASSLRTGQGYGYTF.

The count of this clone is one. The chain is built from TRBV2 and TRBJ2-7, with TRBD1 matching over 8 bases. The V and J ends lost 7 bases and 3 bases, in that order; junction bases with no gene match: 8. The CDR3 is made up of 14 amino acids. Per germline, CDR1 SNHLY and CDR2 FYNNEI. The CDR3: CASTTGQGSYEQYV. For the CDR3, the DNA is TGTGCCAGCACTACAGGACAGGGAAGCTACGAGCAGTACGTC.

This clone was counted between two and nine times. This chain joins TRBV6-5 and TRBJ1-4; possibly TRBD1 for D (6 bases). V was trimmed by 0 bases and J by 5 bases, leaving 10 bases between them. The germline gives CDR1 MNHEY, CDR2 SVGAGI. CDR3 length equals 15 residues. CDR3 in DNA: TGTGCCAGCAGTTACTCTCGGGGACAAAATGAAAAACTGTTTTTT. Amino acid sequence: CASSYSRGQNEKLFF.

The chain carries TRBV2 and TRBJ1-1, with D unclear. Germline V gene data show CDR1 as SNHLY and CDR2 as FYNNEI. The length of the CDR3 is 13 residues. The V gene lost 2 bases and the J gene lost 5 bases, with 9 bases spanning the gap. CDR3 sequence (DNA): TGTGCCAGCAGTGAAAAAGAGGAAACTGAAGCTTTCTTT. Its translation is CASSEKEETEAFF.

The rearrangement joins TRBV10-3 to TRBJ1-1, with D uncertain. V shed 0 bases and J shed 1 base, with 12 bases lying between them. This CDR3 is 16 amino acids long. Germline CDR1 and CDR2: ENHRY and SYGVKD. CDR3 loop: CAISESLPGRNTEAFF. Here the CDR3 DNA reads TGTGCCATCAGTGAGTCCCTCCCGGGGAGGAACACTGAAGCTTTCTTT.

The chain has TRBV6-6 and TRBJ1-5, with D possibly being TRBD1 (6 bases). The length of the CDR3 is 15 residues. Germline V gene sequence: CDR1 MNHNY, CDR2 SVGAGI (reference sequence). V was shortened by 3 bases and J by 0 bases, with 9 bases between the two germline ends. CDR3 nucleotide sequence: TGTGCCAGCAGTTATAAGGGGGTTAGCAATCAGCCCCAGCATTTT. Protein: CASSYKGVSNQPQHF.

The chain recombines TRBV7-2 with TRBJ1-3; maybe TRBD1 (5 bases). The CDR3 extends over 14 amino acids. Germline V gene data show CDR1 as SGHTA and CDR2 as FQGNSA. Trimming stripped 0 bases from V and 8 bases from J, with 11 bases between. The DNA of the CDR3 is TGTGCCAGCAGCTTAGCCCCAGGGCTGGACACCATATATTTT. As protein: CASSLAPGLDTIYF.

The chain links TRBV7-8 to TRBJ2-3; possible D gene TRBD2, 6 bases. The CDR3 has 17 amino acids. Germline V gene lookup returns CDR1 SGHVS and CDR2 FQNEAQ. Trimming shortened V by 4 bases and J by 4 bases, and 21 bases separated the two germline ends. The CDR3 reads CASSWRYAGPRPDTQYF. CDR3 DNA: TGTGCCAGCAGCTGGAGGTATGCGGGGCCCCGACCAGATACGCAGTATTTT.

The V gene is TRBV10-3, the J gene TRBJ2-7, with TRBD1 matching over 11 bases. Germline V gives CDR1 ENHRY, CDR2 SYGVKD. The CDR3 sequence is 15 residues long. V lost 8 bases, J lost 2 bases, and 8 bases stayed unmatched. CDR3 loop: CAIAQPGQGAYEQYF. CDR3 in DNA: TGTGCCATCGCTCAACCGGGACAGGGGGCCTACGAGCAGTACTTC.

The chain couples TRBV9 to TRBJ2-3, with 9 nucleotides matching TRBD1. The CDR3 contains 17 residues. Germline V lookup: CDR1 SGDLS, CDR2 YYNGEE. V lost 2 bases, J lost 6 bases, and 13 bases stayed unmatched. The CDR3, as DNA: TGTGCCAGCAGCGTGCTGCCGGGACAGGGCTCAGGGGATACGCAGTATTTT. Translation: CASSVLPGQGSGDTQYF.

The chain joins TRBV19 to TRBJ2-3; D possibly corresponds to TRBD1 (5 bases). Germline lookup yields CDR1 LNHDA and CDR2 SQIVND (reference sequence). V dropped 3 bases and J dropped 4 bases, with 14 bases sitting between them. The CDR3 covers 15 residues. This CDR3 is CASSIWQGRADTQYF. In nucleotides, the CDR3 is TGTGCCAGTAGTATTTGGCAGGGTAGGGCAGATACGCAGTATTTT.

The V gene is TRBV11-2, the J gene TRBJ1-3; no clear D. Germline assignment: CDR1 SGHAT and CDR2 FQNNGV. Trimming removed 1 base from V and 1 base from J, with 5 bases in between. The CDR3 totals 14 residues. CDR3 protein: CASSLVSSGNTIYF. In DNA, the CDR3 is TGTGCCAGCAGCTTAGTGTCTTCTGGAAACACCATATATTTT.

V and J are TRBV10-1 and TRBJ2-3, with 8 positions matching TRBD1. CDR1 and CDR2 from the germline V gene are WNHNN and SYGVQD (reference sequence). CDR3 length equals 14 residues. V was clipped by 7 bases and J by 2 bases; unmatched bases: 5. CDR3 DNA sequence: TGCGCCAGCAAGGGGACAGGAGCCACAGATACGCAGTATTTT. This translates into CASKGTGATDTQYF.

The gene calls are TRBV11-2 and TRBJ2-7, with 8 bases lining up with TRBD1. V shed 5 bases and J 7 bases; nucleotides not matched to a gene: 13. Germline V gene sequence: CDR1 SGHAT, CDR2 FQNNGV. The CDR3 length is 15 residues. The CDR3: CASSRGQAGLGEQYF. DNA of the CDR3: TGTGCCAGCAGCCGGGGACAGGCCGGCCTGGGTGAGCAGTACTTC.

Regarding this clone: At one of its ends the junction is not consistent with the germline gene, which may arise from a read error. The chain has TRBV6-5 and TRBJ1-1, with 7 bases identical to TRBD1. Germline CDR1 reads MNHEY; CDR2 reads SVGAGI. The CDR3 sequence is 11 residues long. The CDR3 coding sequence is TGTGCCAGCGGAACCGACAGGGAAGATTTCTTT. Translating it yields CASGTDREDFF.

This chain joins TRBV9 and TRBJ1-1; a weak D match, TRBD1 (6 bases). The CDR3 runs to 15 residues. In germline, CDR1 is SGDLS, CDR2 YYNGEE. The V gene lost 3 bases and the J gene lost 1 base, with 13 bases spanning the gap. Here the CDR3 reads CASSATGYGNTEAFF. Here the CDR3 DNA reads TGTGCCAGCAGCGCCACAGGGTACGGGAACACTGAAGCTTTCTTT.

This chain connects TRBV9 to TRBJ2-1; 8 bases fit TRBD1. The V gene end was trimmed by 0 bases and the J gene end by 5 bases; junction bases not matched to a gene: 1. Germline lookup yields CDR1 SGDLS and CDR2 YYNGEE. The CDR3 is 14 amino acids. CDR3 sequence (DNA): TGTGCCAGCAGCGTAGACAGGGGGAACAATGAGCAGTTCTTC. As protein: CASSVDRGNNEQFF.

The rearrangement uses TRBV25-1 and TRBJ2-3, with 11 bases fitting TRBD2. Germline CDR1 is MGHDK and CDR2 is SYGVNS. V shed 5 bases, J shed 3 bases, and the junction held 7 bases outside the gene matches. The CDR3 covers 16 residues. The CDR3 bases are TGTGCCAGCAGTCTAGCGGGGGGCAGGGGGACAGATACGCAGTATTTT. Amino acid sequence: CASSLAGGRGTDTQYF.

This sequence joins TRBV2 and TRBJ1-1; maybe TRBD1 (6 bases). This CDR3 contains 14 residues. V lost 3 bases and J 3 bases, leaving 11 bases between the germline ends. Per germline, CDR1 SNHLY and CDR2 FYNNEI. CDR3 sequence reads: CASSEWQGYTEAFF. The DNA for the CDR3 is TGTGCCAGCAGTGAGTGGCAGGGGTACACTGAAGCTTTCTTT.

The chain is built from TRBV19 and TRBJ1-2; the match to TRBD1 covers 9 bases. CDR1 is LNHDA and CDR2 is SQIVND in the germline V gene (reference sequence). V was pared by 6 bases and J by 6 bases, with 11 bases of the junction left unmatched. The length of the CDR3 is 15 residues. CDR3 DNA: TGTGCCAGTAGCGATACAGGGGGCCGGGTTAATGGCTACACCTTC. Amino acid sequence: CASSDTGGRVNGYTF. Together with reference TRBV19 and TRBJ1-2, the CDR3 gives the full variable domain: DGGITQSPKYLFRKEGQNVTLSCEQNLNHDAMYWYRQDPGQGLRLIYYSQIVNDFQKGDIAEGYSVSREKKESFPLTVTSAQKNPTAFYLCASSDTGGRVNGYTFGSGTRLTVV.

V usage is TRBV6-5 and J usage is TRBJ2-1; TRBD2 agrees at 7 bases. This CDR3 has 14 residues. Germline V CDR1 and CDR2: MNHEY, SVGAGI. V lost 5 bases and J lost 4; bases outside the gene matches: 5. The CDR3 DNA follows: TGTGCCAGCAGTCGGGGGGAAGGGTACAATGAGCAGTTCTTC. Translated, it gives CASSRGEGYNEQFF.

A note on this clone: The junction departs from germline at one end; a sequencing error may be responsible. The chain has TRBV6-6 and TRBJ1-1; 7 positions agree with TRBD1. CDR1 and CDR2 (germline): MNHNY, SVGAGI (reference sequence). The CDR3 is 13 amino acids. The CDR3 coding sequence is TGTGCCAGCAGTCCACAGGGGTTCACTGAAGCCTTCTTT. It is translated as CASSPQGFTEAFF.

The chain has TRBV6-5 and TRBJ2-7; 12 bases fit TRBD2. V shed 2 bases and J 2 bases; nucleotides not matched to a gene: 1. The germline V gene encodes CDR1 MNHEY and CDR2 SVGAGI. This CDR3 comprises 15 residues. CDR3 in amino acids: CASSYLAGGPYEQYF. CDR3 in DNA: TGTGCCAGCAGTTACCTAGCGGGGGGGCCCTACGAGCAGTACTTC.

This clone appeared once. This chain links TRBV4-1 with TRBJ1-2; 9 bases match TRBD1. From germline, CDR1 is MGHRA and CDR2 YSYEKL. The CDR3 length is 14 residues. V lost 4 bases to trimming and J lost 6 bases; unmatched junction nucleotides: 6. CDR3 loop: CASSRNRGRDGYTF. In DNA, the CDR3 is TGCGCCAGCAGCCGGAACAGGGGGCGCGATGGCTACACCTTC.

This chain joins TRBV19 and TRBJ1-1; 7 nucleotides line up with TRBD1. The CDR3 length is 14 residues. Germline CDR1 and CDR2: LNHDA and SQIVND (reference sequence). V gave up 5 bases and J gave up 5 bases; unmatched junction bases: 8. The chain's CDR3 is CASSWTGVGTEAFF. CDR3 nucleotides: TGTGCCAGTAGTTGGACAGGCGTGGGGACTGAAGCTTTCTTT.

This chain connects TRBV11-2 to TRBJ1-6; no clear D gene. Germline CDR1 is SGHAT and CDR2 is FQNNGV. This CDR3 has 14 residues. Between the trimmed V and J ends, which lost 1 base and 7 bases, there was a span of 8 bases. The CDR3 nucleotides are TGTGCCAGCAGCTTAGGAGGGAACAATTCACCCCTCCACTTT. Encoded protein: CASSLGGNNSPLHF.

This clone was seen once. The J gene is TRBJ2-1, the V gene TRBV4-3; D might be TRBD2 (5 bases). Per germline, CDR1 LGHNA and CDR2 YSLEER. Trimming took off 3 bases at V and 0 bases at J, with 12 bases between the two ends. The CDR3 sequence is 16 residues long. The CDR3 region is CASSHSPGDSYNEQFF. As DNA, the CDR3 is TGCGCCAGCAGCCATAGCCCCGGGGACTCCTACAATGAGCAGTTCTTC.